The 19 T cell receptor beta chains below come from one sample, sequenced in a study of response to subunit inactivated influenza vaccine. TCRdb analysed the RT-PCR reads with MiXCR anew, one entry per CDR3 protein. The sample carries about 570,000 distinct CDR3 sequences, approximately 10% recorded once. These same records also appear under a second study, on T cells expressing NK-cell markers. From that study: Synthesis of TCR beta cDNA relied on 5'RACE template switching carrying UMIs.

The specimen was PBMCs from blood, collected on the day of vaccination. Source of these receptors: a man aged 50 to 59 who received an inactivated influenza vaccine.

The rearrangement joins TRBV7-6 to TRBJ2-7; D possibly corresponds to TRBD1 (6 bases). CDR3 length: 16 residues. Deletions cut 1 base from V and 4 bases from J, with 17 bases between. Germline values: CDR1 SGHVS, CDR2 FNYEAQ. As DNA, the CDR3 is TGTGCCAGCAGCTTAGTCATGGGGCAGGGGAATTACGAGCAGTACTTC. Protein: CASSLVMGQGNYEQYF.

This clonotype came up many times. The chain joins TRBV10-3 to TRBJ2-3; 8 bases agree with TRBD1. Losses at the gene ends were 6 bases for V and 2 bases for J; bases not matched to a gene: 7. The CDR3 has 15 amino acids. The germline CDR1 and CDR2 sequences are ENHRY and SYGVKD. The CDR3 is CAISIDRGLTDTQYF. For the CDR3, the DNA is TGTGCCATCAGCATTGACAGGGGCCTCACAGATACGCAGTATTTT.

This clonotype has a handful of counts. The CDR3 DNA follows: TGTGCCAGCAGCCCTGGGCTGGCCAAAGGAGGGGAACTGTTTTTT. Translated: CASSPGLAKGGELFF. The chain uses TRBV13 and TRBJ1-4; D may be TRBD1 (5 bases). V was clipped by 5 bases and J by 12 bases, with 22 bases between them. This CDR3 is built from 15 residues. Germline V lookup: CDR1 PRHDT, CDR2 FYEKMQ (reference sequence).

This clonotype has just a few counts. The rearrangement joins TRBV19 to TRBJ2-2; D not resolved. Germline lookup yields CDR1 LNHDA and CDR2 SQIVND (reference sequence). This CDR3 has 13 residues. V lost 6 bases to trimming and J lost 4 bases, with 9 bases between them. In DNA, the CDR3 is TGTGCCAGTAGGCAGGCGCTCACCGGGGAGCTGTTTTTT. Protein sequence: CASRQALTGELFF.

The J gene is TRBJ2-1, the V gene TRBV18; D gene uncertain. The CDR3 totals 14 residues. Deletions cut 0 bases from V and 4 bases from J, with 7 bases between. CDR1 KGHSH and CDR2 LQKENI come from the germline V gene. The CDR3 spells CASSPPSKYNEQFF. DNA for the CDR3: TGTGCCAGCTCACCACCGTCCAAGTACAATGAGCAGTTCTTC. Full variable domain (remainder filled in from reference TRBV18 and TRBJ2-1): NAGVMQNPRHLVRRRGQEARLRCSPMKGHSHVYWYRQLPEEGLKFMVYLQKENIIDESGMPKERFSAEFPKEGPSILRIQQVVRGDSAAYFCASSPPSKYNEQFFGPGTRLTVL.

This chain's CDR3 is CASSLSRGRSYNEQFF. The DNA of the CDR3 is TGTGCCAGCAGTTTATCTAGGGGACGGTCATACAATGAGCAGTTCTTC. The gene calls are TRBV27 and TRBJ2-1; either TRBD1 or TRBD2 may fit D (5 bases each). Trimming removed 0 bases from V and 4 bases from J, with 13 bases in between. Germline V lookup: CDR1 MNHEY, CDR2 SMNVEV (reference sequence). This CDR3 spans 16 amino acids.

The chain has TRBV12-3 or TRBV12-4 and TRBJ1-2; unclear D gene. CDR3 length: 15 amino acids. Trimming shortened V by 5 bases and J by 0 bases, and 13 bases separated the two germline ends. CDR3 nucleotides: TGTGCCAGCAGTCCCAGGCACAGAACTAACTATGGCTACACCTTC. Translation gives CASSPRHRTNYGYTF.

This clonotype was seen only a few times. The CDR3 sequence: CAIKGERLAGELFF. CDR3 DNA sequence: TGTGCCATCAAGGGGGAGCGGCTGGCCGGGGAGCTGTTTTTT. The genes are TRBV10-3 and TRBJ2-2, with D perhaps TRBD1 (6 bases). The V gene lost 7 bases and the J gene lost 6 bases, with 15 bases spanning the gap. Germline V gene sequence: CDR1 ENHRY, CDR2 SYGVKD. This CDR3 is built from 14 residues.

This chain uses TRBV7-8 with TRBJ2-7, with 9 nucleotides matching TRBD2. CDR1 is SGHVS and CDR2 is FQNEAQ in the germline V gene. The CDR3 spans 15 residues. The trim removed 5 bases at V and 3 bases at J, leaving 8 bases unmatched. The CDR3 reads CASSSSGGPHYEQYV. DNA of the CDR3: TGTGCCAGCAGCAGTAGCGGGGGCCCTCACTACGAGCAGTACGTC.

This clonotype was found a few times. The rearrangement links TRBV11-1 to TRBJ2-7; D perhaps matches TRBD2 (6 bases). Trimming took off 4 bases at V and 4 bases at J, with 20 bases between the two ends. CDR1 is SGHAT, CDR2 FQDESV, per germline (reference sequence). This CDR3 contains 16 residues. The CDR3 DNA reads TGTGCCAGCAGCTCGCCTCAGGGCACTCGGGGGTACGAGCAGTACTTC. It is translated as CASSSPQGTRGYEQYF.

This clonotype was detected only a few times. The chain couples TRBV29-1 to TRBJ2-2; D is unresolved. The length of the CDR3 is 15 residues. V was cut by 5 bases and J by 1 base, with 14 bases left in between. The germline V gene encodes CDR1 SQVTM and CDR2 ANQGSEA. The CDR3 loop is CSVIYGWRNTGELFF. In DNA form, the CDR3 reads TGCAGCGTTATTTATGGCTGGAGGAACACCGGGGAGCTGTTTTTT.

This clonotype was seen more than once but under ten times. The rearrangement uses TRBV7-9 and TRBJ1-3; no firm D call. Germline V gene data show CDR1 as SEHNR and CDR2 as FQNEAQ (reference sequence). V was pared by 3 bases and J by 2 bases, with 8 bases between. CDR3 length: 14 amino acids. The CDR3 loop is CASSFGATGNTIYF. The CDR3 coding sequence is TGTGCCAGCAGCTTTGGAGCGACTGGAAACACCATATATTTT.

This chain joins TRBV27 and TRBJ2-7; TRBD1 is a possible D gene (5 bases). The CDR3 sequence is 14 residues long. Germline V gives CDR1 MNHEY, CDR2 SMNVEV (reference sequence). V lost 2 bases, J lost 2 bases, and 10 bases lay in between. The CDR3: CASSLTAGTYEQYF. DNA of the CDR3: TGTGCCAGCAGTTTAACGGCAGGGACCTACGAGCAGTACTTC.

This clonotype occurred a few times. The chain joins TRBV20-1 to TRBJ1-1; D ambiguous. Germline CDR1 and CDR2: DFQATT and SNEGSKA (reference sequence). V was trimmed by 1 base and J by 6 bases, leaving 6 bases between them. The length of the CDR3 is 11 residues. The CDR3 region is CSARAQPEAFF. The CDR3 region has the DNA TGCAGTGCTAGAGCTCAGCCTGAAGCTTTCTTT.

This chain uses TRBV5-1 with TRBJ1-6; D gene uncertain. The germline V gene encodes CDR1 SGHRS and CDR2 YFSETQ. Trimming cost V 0 bases and J 8 bases, with 9 bases left between them. The CDR3 spans 14 residues. For the CDR3, the DNA is TGCGCCAGCAGCTTGGAGACGAGGGATTCACCCCTCCACTTT. This translates into CASSLETRDSPLHF.

Comments on this clonotype: This may come from a read error, since a much larger clone is one base off. This chain connects TRBV4-1 to TRBJ2-3; 8 bases align to TRBD2. Germline CDR1 MGHRA, CDR2 YSYEKL. The CDR3 is 13 amino acids. The CDR3 DNA reads TGCACCAGCGGGACTAGGGTAGGAGATACGCAGTATTTT. It yields the protein CTSGTRVGDTQYF.

The CDR3: CASHPPSGRAGEQFF. CDR3 coding DNA: TGTGCCAGCCATCCCCCGAGCGGGAGGGCTGGGGAGCAGTTCTTC. J is TRBJ2-1 and V is TRBV12-3 or TRBV12-4; 10 bases fit TRBD2. The trim removed 8 bases at V and 10 bases at J, leaving 14 bases unmatched. This CDR3 is built from 15 residues.

There are a few counts of this clonotype. The V call is TRBV28, the J call TRBJ1-1, with D hard to call. The CDR3 runs to 14 residues. Germline CDR1 is MDHEN and CDR2 is SYDVKM. Between the trimmed V and J ends, which lost 2 bases and 0 bases, there was a span of 7 bases. CDR3 nucleotides: TGTGCCAGCAGTTTAGCCGTGATGAACACTGAAGCTTTCTTT. This encodes CASSLAVMNTEAFF.

The V gene is TRBV11-2, the J gene TRBJ2-4; D is undetermined. Trimming removed 1 base from V and 7 bases from J, with 11 bases in between. This CDR3 comprises 14 residues. The V gene's germline CDR1 is SGHAT and CDR2 FQNNGV. CDR3 DNA sequence: TGTGCCAGCAGCTTAGCGTTAGGGTTGAACATTCAGTACTTC. It translates to CASSLALGLNIQYF.